This TCR beta chain was identified in a study of blood T cell repertoires in COVID-19. Sequencing was performed with immunoSEQ multiplex PCR; in TCRdb, only in-frame clones are kept and a portion is missing. Here the sample spans about 350,000 clones, 87% being singletons. Germline V gives CDR1 LNHDA, CDR2 SQIVND (reference sequence). The J segment lost 2 bases and the V segment lost 7 bases, leaving 2 bases of the junction unmatched. The CDR3 totals 13 residues. Material for sequencing was peripheral blood. The chain uses TRBV19 and TRBJ1-3; TRBD1 matches at 7 bases. This sequence was found in a woman between 50 and 59 years old with COVID-19, enrolled during active disease. The CDR3 nucleotides read TGTGCCAGTAAGACAGGGACTGGAAACACCATATATTTT. Protein: CASKTGTGNTIYF.